The rows below give T cell receptor beta chains drawn from one sample of a study of human T cells and chemical hapten exposure. TCRdb redid the calling of the RACE reads with MiXCR, one entry per CDR3 protein. Here the sample spans nearly 80,000 distinct CDR3 sequences, approximately 10% being singletons. Sequenced here: whole blood, sampled in connection with sensitization to the hapten diphenylcyclopropenone (DPC). The receptor source for this set is a woman aged 50 to 60 with alopecia areata. Some clones in this sample may be carry-over from other donors' samples. Both conserved end residues are trimmed from each CDR3.

TRBV19 | ASNPGQGLNEQF
TRBV6-2/TRBV6-3 | ASSYSRGTNTEAF
TRBV7-7 | ASSARGGTEAF
TRBV12-3/TRBV12-4 | ASSFTSGSWTGELF
TRBV5-1 | ASSLGQGGETQY
TRBV12-3/TRBV12-4 | ASSLVSAVTDTQY
TRBV2 | ASSEVAGSTEAF
TRBV9 | ASSVVGLNTEAF
TRBV6-2/TRBV6-3 | ASALRELLNTDTQY
TRBV7-9 | ASSPRTKDTQY
TRBV12-3/TRBV12-4 | ASRLQGGVNSPLH
TRBV29-1 | SVEDIAYSTDTQY
TRBV27 | ASRWTGGNSPLH
TRBV4-3 | ASSQASFETDTQY
TRBV6-1 | ASSEVGWQEQY
TRBV6-2/TRBV6-3 | ASSYRVFSNQPQH
TRBV13 | ASSAPRGLADRDTQY
TRBV5-4 | ASSGGGSFFDSYEQY
TRBV3-1 | ASRNRGGTEAF
TRBV7-3 | ASSPRTGSITEAF
TRBV29-1 | SVRLPGQVNTEAF
TRBV20-1 | SARDVRGAYEQY
TRBV20-1 | SARDIAGTRAF
TRBV10-3 | AISGGRSSYEQY
TRBV6-1 | ASSLWTGDSPLH
TRBV18 | ASFEYHTEAF
TRBV6-6 | ASRYGTSSTDTQY
TRBV7-9 | ASSLEPGSPVTEAF
TRBV5-1 | ASSQLAGAWETQY
TRBV9 | ASSRLAGGPGSYEQY
TRBV9 | ASSVEAVPIYEQY
TRBV5-6 | ASSLGLVGSYEQY
TRBV12-3/TRBV12-4 | ASSLGTGGYEQY
TRBV19 | ASSPGPSGANVLT
TRBV11-2 | ASSPTSARPTDTQY
TRBV27 | ASGLTSNPGELF
TRBV5-1 | ASSQGTSGPYEQY
TRBV6-5 | ASGPRQALRGYT
TRBV12-3/TRBV12-4 | ASSNREKLF
TRBV3-1 | ASSLLAGGDNEQF
TRBV29-1 | SVERDKDEAF
TRBV18 | ASSPLPSSLNQPQH
TRBV5-1 | ASSQPAGSPYYEQY
TRBV7-8 | ASSLESAGRPYEQY
TRBV18 | ASSPRTGVDEQY
TRBV7-7 | ASSSTIDSYNEQF
TRBV29-1 | SVGLGGYEQY
TRBV7-8 | ASRPPRDSNEQF
TRBV6-6 | ASSHPLGQGALGQPQH
TRBV28 | ATCGSPTDTQY
TRBV28 | ASSSQYSGNTIY
TRBV9 | ASRQDGANYGYT
TRBV29-1 | SVRQSAYGYT